Included here is one T cell receptor (beta chain) sequence, with context. This sample was taken from a study of control samples from healthy donors and cancer patients. The method was immunoSEQ multiplex PCR; TCRdb's version includes in-frame clones alone and lacks a portion of them. The profile shows about 160,000 clones, 80% to 90% of them singletons. Trimming pared 0 bases from V and 4 bases from J, leaving 18 bases between. The CDR3 has 17 amino acids. The germline gives CDR1 LGHNA, CDR2 YSLEER. This TCR was recovered from a young man in good health. The gene calls are TRBV4-3 and TRBJ1-2; D unresolved. What was sequenced was blood. The DNA for the CDR3 is TGCGCCAGCAGCCAAGAGAGGAGTATACAGACTATCTATGGCTACACCTTC. This codes for CASSQERSIQTIYGYTF.